These 27 T cell receptor beta chains were sequenced from one sample in a study of technical replicates of blood from a handful of donors. The table came from immunoSEQ multiplex PCR; TCRdb's copy has only in-frame clones and leaves some out. The table shows some 77,000 clones, with roughly 96% occurring only once. The sequenced sample consisted of T cells isolated from PBMCs. The receptors were sampled from a human donor in good health.

The chain employs TRBV5-1 and TRBJ2-3; weak D call: TRBD1 (6 bases). Germline-derived CDR1 and CDR2 are SGHRS and YFSETQ. The CDR3 extends over 13 amino acids. Deletions cut 2 bases from V and 5 bases from J, with 9 bases between. The CDR3 loop is CASSLTGIDTQYF. CDR3 bases: TGCGCCAGCAGCTTAACAGGGATAGATACGCAGTATTTT.

The chain couples TRBV27 to TRBJ2-5; possibly TRBD1 for D (6 bases). Germline V gives CDR1 MNHEY, CDR2 SMNVEV (reference sequence). V lost 5 bases and J 2 bases, leaving 21 bases between the germline ends. CDR3 length: 17 amino acids. CDR3 nucleotide sequence: TGTGCCAGCAGTCCACTAGACAGGCCTGCTCTGCAAGAGACCCAGTACTTC. Encoded protein: CASSPLDRPALQETQYF.

The sample holds a few counts of this clone. The chain couples TRBV6-5 to TRBJ2-6, with unresolved D. The ends were cut back, 2 bases at V and 0 bases at J, with 8 bases in the middle. Per germline, CDR1 MNHEY and CDR2 SVGAGI. CDR3 length equals 16 residues. The CDR3 sequence: CASSYEGGSGANVLTF. The DNA for the CDR3 is TGTGCCAGCAGTTACGAAGGCGGCTCTGGGGCCAACGTCCTGACTTTC.

This clone was detected only once. This sample includes further DNA sequences coding for the same CDR3. The chain carries TRBV6-1 and TRBJ1-5; 7 nucleotides match TRBD1. In germline, CDR1 is MNHNS, CDR2 SASEGT. V lost 2 bases and J lost 4; bases outside the gene matches: 5. The CDR3 is 15 residues long. The CDR3 nucleotides read TGTGCCAGCAGTGAAATAGACAGGGTGAATCAGCCCCAGCATTTT. Translation gives CASSEIDRVNQPQHF.

The chain combines TRBV10-3 with TRBJ1-5; D may be TRBD1 (6 bases). The germline V gene has CDR1 ENHRY and CDR2 SYGVKD. CDR3 length: 14 residues. V was pared by 2 bases and J by 5 bases, with 10 bases between. The CDR3 sequence: CAISEGDRYQPQHF. The DNA for the CDR3 is TGTGCCATCAGTGAGGGAGACAGGTATCAGCCCCAGCATTTT.

The V call is TRBV7-6, the J call TRBJ2-7; TRBD1 matches 8 bases. V gave up 6 bases and J gave up 5 bases; unmatched junction bases: 9. Germline CDR1 SGHVS, CDR2 FNYEAQ. The CDR3 length is 14 residues. CDR3 nucleotide sequence: TGTGCCAGCAGTCTGGGGGGACAGGTCAACGAGCAGTACTTC. Translated, it gives CASSLGGQVNEQYF.

The genes are TRBV19 and TRBJ2-1; D may be TRBD2 (6 bases). Per the germline V gene, CDR1 is LNHDA and CDR2 is SQIVND (reference sequence). Between the trimmed V and J ends, which lost 5 bases and 4 bases, there was a span of 15 bases. The CDR3 has 15 residues. The CDR3, as DNA: TGTGCCAGTAGTCCCTCTGCGGGACTTTACAATGAGCAGTTCTTC. Protein sequence: CASSPSAGLYNEQFF.

The chain joins TRBV2 to TRBJ1-1; a possible D gene is TRBD1 (5 bases). Germline V gives CDR1 SNHLY, CDR2 FYNNEI. This CDR3 contains 14 residues. The V and J ends lost 5 bases and 3 bases respectively, with 13 bases between them. The chain's CDR3 is CASSRNRGDTEAFF. The CDR3 region has the DNA TGTGCCAGCAGTCGCAATCGGGGGGACACTGAAGCTTTCTTT.

The J gene is TRBJ2-7, the V gene TRBV28; 9 bases agree with TRBD2. The V gene's germline CDR1 is MDHEN and CDR2 SYDVKM. The CDR3 sequence is 15 residues long. The J segment lost 7 bases and the V segment lost 5 bases, leaving 12 bases of the junction unmatched. Here the CDR3 reads CASSLSLAGSREQYF. DNA for the CDR3: TGTGCCAGCAGTCTCAGTCTAGCGGGATCTCGAGAGCAGTACTTC.

The V gene is TRBV28, the J gene TRBJ2-1; 10 positions agree with TRBD2. The length of the CDR3 is 13 residues. Germline V lookup: CDR1 MDHEN, CDR2 SYDVKM. The trim removed 6 bases at V and 6 bases at J, leaving 2 bases unmatched. The CDR3 bases are TGTGCCAGCAGAAGCGGGAGGGCCAATGAGCAGTTCTTC. Translation gives CASRSGRANEQFF.

This chain connects TRBV30 to TRBJ2-7; 8 bases align to TRBD1. The V segment lost 6 bases and the J segment 4 bases; nucleotides outside the gene matches: 14. CDR3 length: 15 amino acids. Per germline, CDR1 GTSNPN and CDR2 SVGIG (reference sequence). The CDR3: CACGTGRTGEYEQYF. The CDR3 DNA reads TGTGCCTGCGGGACAGGTAGGACCGGGGAATACGAGCAGTACTTC.

The genes are TRBV7-8 and TRBJ2-7; D perhaps matches TRBD1 (6 bases). Germline V CDR1 and CDR2: SGHVS, FQNEAQ. V was shortened by 7 bases and J by 5 bases, with 15 bases between the two germline ends. This CDR3 spans 13 amino acids. The CDR3 region is CASTDRSTHEQYF. CDR3 sequence (DNA): TGTGCCAGCACCGACAGGTCTACACACGAGCAGTACTTC.

The rearrangement joins TRBV7-3 to TRBJ2-2; 13 nucleotides line up with TRBD2. Germline V gene data show CDR1 as SGHTA and CDR2 as FQGTGA. This CDR3 region has 18 residues. J lost 1 base, V lost 5 bases, and 7 bases had no gene match. The DNA of the CDR3 is TGTGCCAGCAGCCTAATCTGGACTAGCGGGAGGAACACCGGGGAGCTGTTTTTT. Its protein product is CASSLIWTSGRNTGELFF. Filled out from reference TRBV7-3 and TRBJ2-2, the complete variable domain reads GAGVSQTPSNKVTEKGKYVELRCDPISGHTALYWYRQSLGQGPEFLIYFQGTGAADDSGLPNDRFFAVRPEGSVSTLKIQRTERGDSAVYLCASSLIWTSGRNTGELFFGEGSRLTVL.

This sequence joins TRBV27 and TRBJ2-1; 7 bases are a match to TRBD1. CDR1 is MNHEY, CDR2 SMNVEV, per germline (reference sequence). With V trimmed by 1 base and J by 0 bases, 0 bases remained unmatched. This CDR3 is 15 amino acids long. The CDR3 sequence: CASSLWDSSYNEQFF. In DNA form, the CDR3 reads TGTGCCAGCAGTTTATGGGACAGCTCCTACAATGAGCAGTTCTTC.

V gene TRBV11-2 combines with J gene TRBJ2-7, with D tentatively TRBD2 (6 bases). The germline CDR1 and CDR2 sequences are SGHAT and FQNNGV. Trimming pared 1 base from V and 13 bases from J, leaving 17 bases between. The CDR3 has 13 amino acids. The chain's CDR3 is CASSLAGDGGSYF. In DNA, the CDR3 is TGTGCCAGCAGCTTAGCGGGGGACGGCGGTTCCTACTTC. The entire variable domain, with the rest obtained from reference TRBV11-2 and TRBJ2-7, is as follows: EAGVAQSPRYKIIEKRQSVAFWCNPISGHATLYWYQQILGQGPKLLIQFQNNGVVDDSQLPKDRFSAERLKGVDSTLKIQPAKLEDSAVYLCASSLAGDGGSYFGPGTRLTVT.

The chain joins TRBV5-1 to TRBJ2-7, with 9 bases fitting TRBD1. The V segment lost 1 base and the J segment 3 bases; nucleotides outside the gene matches: 2. The CDR3 extends over 14 amino acids. Germline-derived CDR1 and CDR2 are SGHRS and YFSETQ. The CDR3 protein is CASSLTTGGYEQYF. The CDR3 DNA reads TGCGCCAGCAGCTTGACGACAGGGGGCTACGAGCAGTACTTC.

V usage is TRBV5-6 and J usage is TRBJ2-3, with D perhaps TRBD1 (7 bases). The germline V gene has CDR1 SGHDT and CDR2 YYEEEE. The CDR3 sequence is 14 residues long. Trimming cost V 3 bases and J 4 bases, with 12 bases left between them. For the CDR3, the DNA is TGTGCCAGCAGCTGGGGGGACAGTTCAGATACGCAGTATTTT. Amino acid sequence: CASSWGDSSDTQYF.

The V and J genes are TRBV10-3 and TRBJ2-7; 11 nucleotides match TRBD2. This CDR3 has 16 residues. Trimming removed 3 bases from V and 2 bases from J; junction bases left unmatched: 6. The germline V gene has CDR1 ENHRY and CDR2 SYGVKD. The CDR3 spells CAISDVSGRAPYEQYF. Written as DNA, the CDR3 is TGTGCCATCAGTGACGTTAGCGGGAGGGCCCCCTACGAGCAGTACTTC.

The chain carries TRBV5-1 and TRBJ1-2; TRBD1 matches at 8 bases. V was pared by 3 bases and J by 4 bases, with 5 bases of the junction left unmatched. Germline CDR1 is SGHRS and CDR2 is YFSETQ. CDR3 size: 14 residues. The CDR3 is CASSSRDRIYGYTF. The DNA of the CDR3 is TGCGCCAGCAGCTCCCGGGACAGGATCTATGGCTACACCTTC.

This chain links TRBV29-1 with TRBJ1-1; D gene unclear. Trimming took 4 bases from V and 1 from J, leaving 4 bases between them. Germline V CDR1 and CDR2: SQVTM, ANQGSEA. The CDR3 contains 11 residues. CDR3 amino acids: CSVARNTEAFF. In nucleotides, the CDR3 is TGCAGCGTTGCTAGGAACACTGAAGCTTTCTTT.

The chain recombines TRBV28 with TRBJ2-5; the match to TRBD1 covers 7 bases. This CDR3 region has 14 residues. The junction had 2 bases not matched to a gene; V was cut back by 3 bases and J by 1 base. Germline values: CDR1 MDHEN, CDR2 SYDVKM. The chain's CDR3 is CASSFGTVQETQYF. The CDR3 DNA reads TGTGCCAGCAGTTTCGGGACAGTCCAAGAGACCCAGTACTTC.

The gene calls are TRBV9 and TRBJ1-1; D gene unclear. The V and J ends lost 4 bases and 0 bases respectively, with 7 bases between them. Germline-derived CDR1 and CDR2 are SGDLS and YYNGEE. The CDR3 length is 13 residues. CDR3 in amino acids: CASSFSLNTEAFF. The CDR3 DNA sequence: TGTGCCAGCAGCTTTTCATTGAACACTGAAGCTTTCTTT.

The rearrangement links TRBV2 to TRBJ1-2; 7 bases are shared with TRBD1. CDR1 and CDR2 (germline): SNHLY, FYNNEI. Trimming at V came to 7 bases and at J to 7 bases, leaving 12 bases not matched to a gene. The CDR3 totals 14 residues. The DNA of the CDR3 is TGTGCCAGCACAAAAAGGGAACAGGGGTTTGGCTACACCTTC. Encoded protein: CASTKREQGFGYTF. Filled out from reference TRBV2 and TRBJ1-2, the complete variable domain reads EPEVTQTPSHQVTQMGQEVILRCVPISNHLYFYWYRQILGQKVEFLVSFYNNEISEKSEIFDDQFSVERPDGSNFTLKIRSTKLEDSAMYFCASTKREQGFGYTFGSGTRLTVV.

This clone has just a few counts. The chain joins TRBV29-1 to TRBJ1-1; TRBD1 matches at 7 bases. V was clipped by 4 bases and J by 3 bases; unmatched bases: 2. The CDR3 spans 12 residues. Germline V gene data show CDR1 as SQVTM and CDR2 as ANQGSEA. CDR3 in amino acids: CSVGRGDTEAFF. The CDR3 region has the DNA TGCAGCGTTGGCAGGGGGGACACTGAAGCTTTCTTT.

The rearrangement uses TRBV7-2 and TRBJ2-3, with D perhaps matching TRBD2 (5 bases). The V gene lost 0 bases and the J gene lost 1 base, with 5 bases spanning the gap. The CDR3 is 14 residues long. The germline CDR1 and CDR2 sequences are SGHTA and FQGNSA. The CDR3 region is CASSLAGGTDTQYF. Written as DNA, the CDR3 is TGTGCCAGCAGCTTAGCGGGAGGCACAGATACGCAGTATTTT. The full variable domain, its missing parts supplied by reference TRBV7-2 and TRBJ2-3, is GAGVSQSPSNKVTEKGKDVELRCDPISGHTALYWYRQSLGQGLEFLIYFQGNSAPDKSGLPSDRFSAERTGGSVSTLTIQRTQQEDSAVYLCASSLAGGTDTQYFGPGTRLTVL.

The chain couples TRBV18 to TRBJ2-7; 10 bases are shared with TRBD1. V lost 5 bases to trimming and J lost 5 bases; unmatched junction nucleotides: 3. The CDR3 is made up of 13 amino acids. Germline CDR1 and CDR2: KGHSH and LQKENI. This CDR3 is CASSWDRGNEQYF. CDR3 nucleotides: TGTGCCAGCTCATGGGACAGGGGAAACGAGCAGTACTTC.

The gene calls are TRBV5-6 and TRBJ2-5; TRBD1 matches 9 bases. CDR1 SGHDT and CDR2 YYEEEE come from the germline V gene. The CDR3 consists of 15 residues. Trimming at V came to 3 bases and at J to 4 bases, leaving 7 bases not matched to a gene. The CDR3 here is CASSYTTGGPETQYF. CDR3 DNA: TGTGCCAGCAGCTATACCACAGGGGGCCCAGAGACCCAGTACTTC.